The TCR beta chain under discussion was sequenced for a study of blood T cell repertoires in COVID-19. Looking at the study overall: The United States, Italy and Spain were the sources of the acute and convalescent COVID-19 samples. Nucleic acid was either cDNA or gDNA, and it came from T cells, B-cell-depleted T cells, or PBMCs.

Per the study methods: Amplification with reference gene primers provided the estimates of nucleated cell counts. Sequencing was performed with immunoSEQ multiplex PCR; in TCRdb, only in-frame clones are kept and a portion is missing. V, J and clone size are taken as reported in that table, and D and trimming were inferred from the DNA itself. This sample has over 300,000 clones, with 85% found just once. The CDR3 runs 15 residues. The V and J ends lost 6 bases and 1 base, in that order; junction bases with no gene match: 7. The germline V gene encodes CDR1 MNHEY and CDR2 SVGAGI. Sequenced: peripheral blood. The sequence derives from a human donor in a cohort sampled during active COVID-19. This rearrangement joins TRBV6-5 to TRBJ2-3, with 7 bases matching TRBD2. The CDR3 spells CASRALAIRTDTQYF. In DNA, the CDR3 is TGTGCCAGCAGGGCACTAGCGATTCGCACAGATACGCAGTATTTT.